The 22 T cell receptor beta chains below were found in one sample sequenced in a study of radiotherapy plus CTLA-4 blockade in lung cancer. The table came from immunoSEQ multiplex PCR; TCRdb's copy has only in-frame clones and leaves some out. The sample consists of about 62,000 clones, approximately 75% of them appearing once. The starting material was peripheral blood, obtained from a patient treated with radiotherapy plus ipilimumab. The receptors here all came from a human donor with non-small cell lung cancer who had a complete response to radiotherapy plus ipilimumab.

The table lists this clone with a count of one. The chain couples TRBV7-2 to TRBJ2-5, with D possibly TRBD1 on 5 matching bases. The CDR3 is made up of 15 amino acids. Germline V gene lookup returns CDR1 SGHTA and CDR2 FQGNSA. V was trimmed by 0 bases and J by 5 bases, leaving 13 bases between them. Written as DNA, the CDR3 is TGTGCCAGCAGCTTAGCGGGGCTAGGGGTGGAGACCCAGTACTTC. Its protein is CASSLAGLGVETQYF.

V is TRBV11-2 and J is TRBJ2-3; 16 nucleotides line up with TRBD2. The CDR3 is 16 residues long. Germline V CDR1 and CDR2: SGHAT, FQNNGV. Losses at the gene ends were 4 bases for V and 3 bases for J; bases not matched to a gene: 1. CDR3 nucleotides: TGTGCCAGCAGCTCGGGACTAGCGGGGGGGACAGATACGCAGTATTTT. It translates to CASSSGLAGGTDTQYF.

The J gene is TRBJ1-3, the V gene TRBV10-1; the D gene is possibly TRBD1 (6 bases). Germline V CDR1 and CDR2: WNHNN, SYGVQD (reference sequence). This CDR3 region has 13 residues. V was cut by 8 bases and J by 6 bases, with 14 bases left in between. The CDR3 coding sequence is TGCGCCAGCCGGGACAATCTGGAAAACACCATATATTTT. Protein: CASRDNLENTIYF.

J is TRBJ2-1 and V is TRBV7-9, with D tentatively TRBD1 (5 bases). The CDR3 has 13 amino acids. The germline gives CDR1 SEHNR, CDR2 FQNEAQ (reference sequence). Trimming removed 2 bases from V and 8 bases from J, with 10 bases in between. The CDR3 bases are TGTGCCAGCAGCTTAAGGGGTGGGGATGAGCAGTTCTTC. Translated, it gives CASSLRGGDEQFF.

V gene TRBV6-6 combines with J gene TRBJ1-5; D ambiguous. V was cut by 10 bases and J by 3 bases, with 13 bases left in between. The CDR3 runs 13 residues. Germline V gives CDR1 MNHNY, CDR2 SVGAGI (reference sequence). In DNA, the CDR3 is TGTGCCACGAAAGGACGGGACAATCAGCCCCAGCATTTT. Encoded protein: CATKGRDNQPQHF.

The chain uses TRBV11-3 and TRBJ1-1; D gene unclear. V lost 0 bases and J lost 11, with 13 bases in between. This CDR3 spans 13 amino acids. Germline V lookup: CDR1 SGHNT, CDR2 YENEEA. This chain's CDR3 is CASSLERSSSAFF. DNA for the CDR3: TGTGCCAGCAGCTTAGAACGCTCTTCTTCCGCTTTCTTT.

This chain connects TRBV9 to TRBJ1-5, with D maybe TRBD1 (6 bases). From germline, CDR1 is SGDLS and CDR2 YYNGEE. The CDR3 has 14 amino acids. The V gene lost 0 bases and the J gene lost 6 bases, with 10 bases spanning the gap. The CDR3 here is CASSVDTGIQPQHF. The CDR3 nucleotides read TGTGCCAGCAGCGTAGATACAGGGATTCAGCCCCAGCATTTT. Full variable domain (missing parts from reference TRBV9 and TRBJ1-5): DSGVTQTPKHLITATGQRVTLRCSPRSGDLSVYWYQQSLDQGLQFLIQYYNGEERAKGNILERFSAQQFPDLHSELNLSSLELGDSALYFCASSVDTGIQPQHFGDGTRLSIL.

This clone appeared a single time. The chain joins TRBV28 to TRBJ1-6, with TRBD1 matching 7 bases. Germline assignment: CDR1 MDHEN and CDR2 SYDVKM. After removal of 2 bases from V and 10 bases from J, the junction contained 8 bases not matched to a gene. This CDR3 spans 15 amino acids. The chain's CDR3 is CASSLPSQGGSPLHF. The DNA for the CDR3 is TGTGCCAGCAGTTTACCCTCTCAGGGGGGATCACCCCTCCACTTT. Supplemented by reference TRBV28 and TRBJ1-6, the full variable domain reads DVKVTQSSRYLVKRTGEKVFLECVQDMDHENMFWYRQDPGLGLRLIYFSYDVKMKEKGDIPEGYSVSREKKERFSLILESASTNQTSMYLCASSLPSQGGSPLHFGNGTRLTVT.

This rearrangement joins TRBV7-8 to TRBJ2-4; possibly TRBD1 for D (6 bases). V lost 7 bases to trimming and J lost 7 bases, with 17 bases between them. Germline V gene sequence: CDR1 SGHVS, CDR2 FQNEAQ. CDR3 length equals 14 residues. The CDR3: CASTPLQGWNIQYF. The CDR3 DNA reads as TGTGCCAGCACCCCCCTCCAGGGGTGGAACATTCAGTACTTC.

The V gene is TRBV4-3, the J gene TRBJ1-1; 8 bases are shared with TRBD1. The germline CDR1 and CDR2 sequences are LGHNA and YSLEER. The length of the CDR3 is 14 residues. The J segment lost 8 bases and the V segment lost 3 bases, leaving 8 bases of the junction unmatched. The CDR3 coding sequence is TGCGCCAGCAGCCAGGACAGGGCTTTTAGAGAAGCTTTCTTT. Protein sequence: CASSQDRAFREAFF.

The chain is built from TRBV4-3 and TRBJ2-7; D uncertain. Trimming stripped 1 base from V and 3 bases from J, with 7 bases between. CDR1 is LGHNA and CDR2 is YSLEER in the germline V gene. The CDR3 runs to 13 residues. The CDR3 DNA follows: TGCGCCAGCAGCCAAGGCCTGGGCTACGAGCAGTACGTC. Residues: CASSQGLGYEQYV.

The CDR3 DNA reads TGCGCCAGCAGCTCCACCGAGCGGGGGTCCTACAATGAGCAGTTCTTC. It codes for CASSSTERGSYNEQFF. The chain combines TRBV5-1 with TRBJ2-1; 8 bases align to TRBD2. Trimming took 3 bases from V and 1 from J; bases not matched to a gene: 6. The CDR3 runs 16 residues. Germline loops: CDR1 SGHRS, CDR2 YFSETQ.

The chain links TRBV9 to TRBJ2-3, with D possibly matching TRBD2 (5 bases). Germline V gene sequence: CDR1 SGDLS, CDR2 YYNGEE. The CDR3 covers 14 residues. Trimming left V 4 bases short and J 3 bases short, with 12 bases between. The CDR3 reads CASSPLGRTDTQYF. The CDR3 nucleotides read TGTGCCAGCAGCCCCCTAGGGAGAACAGATACGCAGTATTTT.

This clone is a singleton in its sample. The chain uses TRBV7-8 and TRBJ2-7; 7 bases fit TRBD2. This CDR3 comprises 14 residues. The germline gives CDR1 SGHVS, CDR2 FQNEAQ. V shed 3 bases, J shed 4 bases, and the junction held 6 bases outside the gene matches. The CDR3 reads CASSFWGGSYEQYV. The DNA of the CDR3 is TGTGCCAGCAGCTTTTGGGGGGGTTCTTACGAGCAGTACGTC.

The chain employs TRBV4-3 and TRBJ2-7; the D gene could be TRBD1 or TRBD2 (7 bases each). Trimming took 1 base from V and 2 from J, leaving 12 bases between them. In germline, CDR1 is LGHNA, CDR2 YSLEER. The CDR3 is 15 residues long. CDR3: CASSQVAGGAYEQYF. In DNA form, the CDR3 reads TGCGCCAGCAGCCAAGTGGCAGGGGGGGCCTACGAGCAGTACTTC.

The rearrangement links TRBV4-1 to TRBJ2-5; D gene unclear. Deletions cut 3 bases from V and 0 bases from J, with 14 bases between. CDR1 and CDR2 (germline): MGHRA, YSYEKL. The CDR3 covers 16 residues. The CDR3 coding sequence is TGCGCCAGCAGCCAGCCCCCGGCGCGGAACCAAGAGACCCAGTACTTC. Encoded protein: CASSQPPARNQETQYF.

The V and J genes are TRBV29-1 and TRBJ1-3; no clear D. This CDR3 spans 13 amino acids. V dropped 1 base and J dropped 0 bases, with 4 bases sitting between them. The germline V gene has CDR1 SQVTM and CDR2 ANQGSEA. CDR3 sequence reads: CSVEVSSGNTIYF. Written as DNA, the CDR3 is TGCAGCGTTGAAGTCTCCTCTGGAAACACCATATATTTT.

V and J are TRBV14 and TRBJ2-1, with D possibly matching TRBD2 (5 bases). The germline gives CDR1 SGHDN, CDR2 FVKESK. This CDR3 is built from 12 residues. V was clipped by 2 bases and J by 14 bases, with 13 bases between them. CDR3 bases: TGTGCCAGCAGCCAATTACTCTCGAGGGAGTTCTTC. Protein sequence: CASSQLLSREFF.

The rearrangement joins TRBV4-3 to TRBJ1-2; a possible D gene is TRBD1 (5 bases). V was cut by 3 bases and J by 7 bases, with 21 bases left in between. Germline V gene sequence: CDR1 LGHNA, CDR2 YSLEER. The CDR3 spans 16 residues. The CDR3 loop is CASSQGGGGMAVGYTF. The CDR3 bases are TGCGCCAGCAGCCAGGGGGGGGGAGGCATGGCGGTTGGCTACACCTTC.

The rearrangement links TRBV19 to TRBJ2-3, with 11 bases identical to TRBD2. With V trimmed by 4 bases and J by 2 bases, 8 bases remained unmatched. The germline CDR1 and CDR2 sequences are LNHDA and SQIVND (reference sequence). This CDR3 spans 17 amino acids. The CDR3 is CASSTSLLAGVTDTQYF. The CDR3 DNA follows: TGTGCCAGTAGTACCTCCCTACTAGCGGGAGTCACAGATACGCAGTATTTT.

This clone was seen a single time. The V gene is TRBV6-6, the J gene TRBJ2-7; D might be TRBD1 (5 bases). Looked up from germline, CDR1 is MNHNY and CDR2 is SVGAGI (reference sequence). The CDR3 spans 15 residues. V was shortened by 0 bases and J by 4 bases, with 13 bases between the two germline ends. In nucleotides, the CDR3 is TGTGCCAGCAGTTACTCCCCCAGGGATCTTTACGAGCAGTACTTC. Translating it yields CASSYSPRDLYEQYF.

The chain is built from TRBV10-3 and TRBJ1-1; D call uncertain. The CDR3 totals 11 residues. In germline, CDR1 is ENHRY, CDR2 SYGVKD. Trimming removed 3 bases at V and 4 bases at J, with 3 bases between. In DNA, the CDR3 is TGTGCCATCAGTGATGGCACTGAAGCTTTCTTT. Translated, it gives CAISDGTEAFF.